Presented here are 27 T cell receptor beta chains from one specimen sequenced in a study of T cells in Graves' hyperthyroidism and ophthalmopathy. Amplification of TCR beta CDR3 regions was performed using RNA transcripts as template. TCR CDR3 regions were first amplified by RT-PCR with HTBI primers. TCRdb re-analysed the multiplex PCR reads in MiXCR, keeping a single row per CDR3 protein. The data hold fewer than 800,000 distinct CDR3 sequences, with about 15% observed a single time. Material for sequencing was blood. These receptors were taken from a man aged 18 to 35 with Graves' hyperthyroidism.

This clonotype was observed many times. The chain is built from TRBV27 and TRBJ2-1, with D tentatively TRBD2 (6 bases). Germline V gene lookup returns CDR1 MNHEY and CDR2 SMNVEV (reference sequence). V was pared by 6 bases and J by 7 bases, with 22 bases between. The CDR3 runs to 16 residues. This CDR3 is CASRRPGTLLGNEQFF. The CDR3 nucleotides are TGTGCCAGCAGGCGCCCCGGGACTCTGCTTGGAAATGAGCAGTTCTTC.

This clonotype occurred many times. This rearrangement joins TRBV30 to TRBJ2-1; D may be TRBD1 or TRBD2 (5 bases each). The V end was cut by 4 bases, the J end by 1 base, with 11 bases between. Germline V gene lookup returns CDR1 GTSNPN and CDR2 SVGIG (reference sequence). The CDR3 length is 14 residues. This CDR3 is CAWIPGRSYNEQFF. The CDR3 DNA reads as TGTGCCTGGATTCCGGGACGTTCCTACAATGAGCAGTTCTTC.

The V and J genes are TRBV27 and TRBJ2-7; weak D call: TRBD2 (6 bases). With 5 bases removed from V and 4 bases from J, the gap between germline ends came to 24 bases. CDR3 length: 17 amino acids. Germline V gene lookup returns CDR1 MNHEY and CDR2 SMNVEV (reference sequence). The CDR3 region is CASSHTPGRWERYEQYF. The CDR3 DNA sequence: TGTGCCAGCAGTCATACCCCGGGGAGGTGGGAGCGGTACGAGCAGTACTTC.

This clonotype has at least ten counts. The J gene is TRBJ2-1, the V gene TRBV2; D uncertain. Germline values: CDR1 SNHLY, CDR2 FYNNEI. There are 14 residues in the CDR3. The germline V and J ends were trimmed by 4 bases and 2 bases, with 9 bases remaining between them. CDR3 in amino acids: CASSGNSAYNEQFF. CDR3 bases: TGTGCCAGCAGTGGGAATTCCGCCTACAATGAGCAGTTCTTC.

DNA for the CDR3: TGTGCCAGCAGTGCTCAGGTGGAGCCCCAGCATTTT. Its translation is CASSAQVEPQHF. The chain employs TRBV28 and TRBJ1-5, with D uncertain. V was cut by 5 bases and J by 8 bases, with 10 bases left in between. Germline loops: CDR1 MDHEN, CDR2 SYDVKM. The CDR3 is 12 amino acids.

The CDR3 protein is CASSTRTGGLRSGNTIYF. DNA for the CDR3: TGTGCCAGCAGTACCCGAACTGGGGGGTTACGCTCTGGAAACACCATATATTTT. The rearrangement links TRBV12-3 or TRBV12-4 to TRBJ1-3, with D possibly TRBD1 on 5 matching bases. CDR3 length: 18 amino acids. Trimming removed 5 bases from V and 0 bases from J, with 20 bases in between.

This clonotype has ten or more counts. The chain employs TRBV28 and TRBJ2-5; D unclear. The CDR3 sequence is 16 residues long. V lost 5 bases and J 1 base, leaving 17 bases between the germline ends. Germline V lookup: CDR1 MDHEN, CDR2 SYDVKM. The CDR3: CASSPNPGRTQETQYF. CDR3 nucleotides: TGTGCCAGCAGTCCGAATCCCGGACGGACCCAAGAGACCCAGTACTTC.

J is TRBJ2-7 and V is TRBV19, with 10 bases fitting TRBD2. Germline-derived CDR1 and CDR2 are LNHDA and SQIVND (reference sequence). There are 15 residues in the CDR3. V lost 9 bases to trimming and J lost 0 bases; unmatched junction nucleotides: 8. The CDR3 sequence: CASRSPSGGSYEQYF. The CDR3 DNA reads TGTGCCAGCCGATCCCCTAGCGGGGGCTCCTACGAGCAGTACTTC.

This clonotype was seen a handful of times. CDR3 bases: TGTGCCAGCGATCTTTTGTCTCGGTTCAACTATGGCTACACCTTC. Translation gives CASDLLSRFNYGYTF. The chain uses TRBV7-9 and TRBJ1-2; D ambiguous. Per the germline V gene, CDR1 is SEHNR and CDR2 is FQNEAQ (reference sequence). V was cut by 8 bases and J by 2 bases, with 18 bases left in between. This CDR3 is built from 15 residues.

The sample holds a few counts of this clonotype. The V gene is TRBV28, the J gene TRBJ1-1; D not certain. Germline V gives CDR1 MDHEN, CDR2 SYDVKM. CDR3 length: 15 residues. V was pared by 6 bases and J by 1 base, with 15 bases between. The CDR3 DNA follows: TGTGCCAGCAGCACTGGTGGACCGTCGAACACTGAAGCTTTCTTT. Translated: CASSTGGPSNTEAFF.

This clonotype was counted between two and nine times. The chain links TRBV2 to TRBJ2-3; 12 bases map to TRBD2. The germline gives CDR1 SNHLY, CDR2 FYNNEI. Germline trimming cut 7 bases from V and 3 bases from J; bases unmatched to any gene: 14. The CDR3 is 18 residues long. DNA of the CDR3: TGTGCCAGCATGGGTACTCCTAGCGGGAGGGTTAAGACAGATACGCAGTATTTT. It translates to CASMGTPSGRVKTDTQYF.

For the CDR3, the DNA is TGCGCCAGCAGCCCGAGATATAAGACAGGGGGCGGCGGGGAGCTGTTTTTT. Protein: CASSPRYKTGGGGELFF. This chain uses TRBV4-1 with TRBJ2-2, with 10 bases lining up with TRBD1. CDR1 is MGHRA, CDR2 YSYEKL, per germline. CDR3 size: 17 residues. Trimming removed 4 bases from V and 7 bases from J; junction bases left unmatched: 12.

This clonotype was counted many times. The chain joins TRBV28 to TRBJ1-1; TRBD1 is a possible D gene (6 bases). V was pared by 4 bases and J by 2 bases, with 14 bases between. The CDR3 totals 15 residues. Germline V CDR1 and CDR2: MDHEN, SYDVKM. In DNA form, the CDR3 reads TGTGCCAGCAGTTCCCCGGTGGGGGCTAACACTGAAGCTTTCTTT. Amino acid sequence: CASSSPVGANTEAFF.

The table lists this clonotype with many counts. The V gene is TRBV7-8, the J gene TRBJ2-1, with no clear D. CDR1 SGHVS and CDR2 FQNEAQ come from the germline V gene. Trimming pared 5 bases from V and 10 bases from J, leaving 27 bases between. CDR3 size: 17 residues. The CDR3: CASSAPVHGKSKVEQFF. The CDR3 nucleotides are TGTGCCAGCAGCGCGCCAGTACATGGGAAAAGTAAGGTAGAGCAGTTCTTC.

This clonotype showed up just a few times. The chain uses TRBV18 and TRBJ1-4; D gene ambiguous. Germline V gene data show CDR1 as KGHSH and CDR2 as LQKENI. The CDR3 has 14 amino acids. V shed 1 base and J shed 6 bases, with 9 bases lying between them. The CDR3 spells CASSPRGDYEKLFF. The CDR3 DNA follows: TGTGCCAGCTCACCACGGGGTGATTATGAAAAACTGTTTTTT.

This clonotype was detected only a few times. The chain joins TRBV18 to TRBJ2-2; D is unresolved. CDR3 length: 15 residues. Germline loops: CDR1 KGHSH, CDR2 LQKENI. Trimming took off 2 bases at V and 0 bases at J, with 7 bases between the two ends. Written as DNA, the CDR3 is TGTGCCAGCTCACCAGTGGCGGCGAACACCGGGGAGCTGTTTTTT. Translating it yields CASSPVAANTGELFF.

This clonotype was picked up a small number of times. The V and J genes are TRBV29-1 and TRBJ2-4; D is possibly TRBD1 or TRBD2 (7 bases each). Trimming cost V 8 bases and J 5 bases, with 16 bases left between them. The V gene's germline CDR1 is SQVTM and CDR2 ANQGSEA. The length of the CDR3 is 13 residues. The CDR3 DNA follows: TGCAGCATCAGGGGGGGCGTCGAAAACATTCAGTACTTC. Translated, it gives CSIRGGVENIQYF.

This clonotype has a count of ten or more. The chain joins TRBV15 to TRBJ2-1; no clear D gene. The CDR3 contains 16 residues. Trimming stripped 0 bases from V and 7 bases from J, with 16 bases between. Per germline, CDR1 LNHNV and CDR2 YYDKDF (reference sequence). The DNA of the CDR3 is TGTGCCACCAGCAGAGATCTAAGCGCTGCATGGAATGAGCAGTTCTTC. Translating it yields CATSRDLSAAWNEQFF.

This clonotype has more than one count but fewer than ten. The genes are TRBV7-9 and TRBJ1-1, with 8 bases identical to TRBD1. The CDR3 covers 15 residues. The germline V gene has CDR1 SEHNR and CDR2 FQNEAQ (reference sequence). With V trimmed by 4 bases and J by 0 bases, 4 bases remained unmatched. CDR3: CASSSGQDMNTEAFF. CDR3 nucleotides: TGTGCCAGCAGCTCGGGACAGGACATGAACACTGAAGCTTTCTTT.

This clonotype was seen at least ten times. V and J are TRBV28 and TRBJ2-7; 7 positions agree with TRBD1. The CDR3 extends over 15 amino acids. Germline V lookup: CDR1 MDHEN, CDR2 SYDVKM. Unmatched junction bases numbered 10, after V lost 6 bases and J lost 2 bases. The CDR3 sequence: CASRKAGTAAYEQYF. In nucleotides, the CDR3 is TGTGCCAGCAGGAAAGCCGGGACAGCCGCCTACGAGCAGTACTTC.

This clonotype was observed a handful of times. The chain has TRBV24-1 and TRBJ2-1; a weak D match, TRBD1 (6 bases). Germline V lookup: CDR1 KGHDR, CDR2 SFDVKD. With 3 bases removed from V and 9 bases from J, the gap between germline ends came to 11 bases. The CDR3 contains 13 residues. The CDR3, as DNA: TGTGCCACCAGTGATCACAGGGTTGGTGAGCAGTTCTTC. This codes for CATSDHRVGEQFF.

The chain links TRBV7-8 to TRBJ2-7; a possible D gene is TRBD2 (6 bases). Deletions cut 0 bases from V and 0 bases from J, with 12 bases between. The CDR3 runs 16 residues. Germline V CDR1 and CDR2: SGHVS, FQNEAQ. This CDR3 is CASSLAPSGSSYEQYF. CDR3 bases: TGTGCCAGCAGCTTAGCCCCGTCCGGGAGCTCCTACGAGCAGTACTTC.

This clonotype was observed a few times. V usage is TRBV20-1 and J usage is TRBJ1-2; D not resolved. V lost 6 bases to trimming and J lost 5 bases, with 13 bases between them. Germline V CDR1 and CDR2: DFQATT, SNEGSKA (reference sequence). This CDR3 has 12 residues. CDR3 sequence reads: CSAIAPAYGYTF. For the CDR3, the DNA is TGCAGTGCAATCGCTCCGGCGTATGGCTACACCTTC.

V usage is TRBV14 and J usage is TRBJ2-1, with 7 bases lining up with TRBD2. The CDR3 loop spans 15 amino acids. V lost 2 bases and J lost 7; bases outside the gene matches: 8. Germline V gene sequence: CDR1 SGHDN, CDR2 FVKESK. CDR3 region: CASSQWIGGGNEQFF. CDR3 coding DNA: TGTGCCAGCAGCCAATGGATCGGCGGGGGAAATGAGCAGTTCTTC.

The chain recombines TRBV16 with TRBJ1-2; D is uncertain. There are 12 residues in the CDR3. Looked up from germline, CDR1 is KGHSY and CDR2 is FQNENV. The germline V and J ends were trimmed by 0 bases and 8 bases, with 7 bases remaining between them. The DNA of the CDR3 is TGTGCCAGCAGCCAATCGCCGCGGGGCTACACCTTC. It codes for CASSQSPRGYTF.

This chain joins TRBV28 and TRBJ2-2; the match to TRBD1 covers 11 bases. In germline, CDR1 is MDHEN, CDR2 SYDVKM. Losses at the gene ends were 2 bases for V and 7 bases for J; bases not matched to a gene: 6. The CDR3 is made up of 16 amino acids. The CDR3 is CASSLRGQGVDGELFF. The CDR3 DNA reads as TGTGCCAGCAGTTTAAGGGGACAGGGGGTCGACGGGGAGCTGTTTTTT.

The V gene is TRBV27, the J gene TRBJ2-3, with no clear D. This CDR3 is 13 amino acids long. Germline values: CDR1 MNHEY, CDR2 SMNVEV (reference sequence). Deletions cut 5 bases from V and 4 bases from J, with 10 bases between. The CDR3 DNA follows: TGTGCCAGCAGTCCCTACCGCCCAGATACGCAGTATTTT. This gives the protein CASSPYRPDTQYF.